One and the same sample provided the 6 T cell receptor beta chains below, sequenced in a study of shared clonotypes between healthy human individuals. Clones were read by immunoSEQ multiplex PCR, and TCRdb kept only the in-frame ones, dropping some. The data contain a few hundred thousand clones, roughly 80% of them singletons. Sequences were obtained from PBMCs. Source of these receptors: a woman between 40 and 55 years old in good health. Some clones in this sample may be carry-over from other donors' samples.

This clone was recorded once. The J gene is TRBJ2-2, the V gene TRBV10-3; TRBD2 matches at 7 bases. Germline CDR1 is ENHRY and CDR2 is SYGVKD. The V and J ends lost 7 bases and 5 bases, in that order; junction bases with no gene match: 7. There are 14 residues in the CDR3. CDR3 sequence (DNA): TGTGCCATCACTGGCGGGAGTTTTACCGGGGAGCTGTTTTTT. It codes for CAITGGSFTGELFF.

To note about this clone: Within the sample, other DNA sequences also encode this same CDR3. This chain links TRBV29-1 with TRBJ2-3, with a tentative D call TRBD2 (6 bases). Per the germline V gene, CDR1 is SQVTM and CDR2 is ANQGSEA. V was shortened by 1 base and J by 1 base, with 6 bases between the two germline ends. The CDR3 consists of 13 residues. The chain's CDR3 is CSVEGGGTDTQYF. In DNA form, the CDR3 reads TGCAGCGTTGAAGGGGGGGGCACAGATACGCAGTATTTT.

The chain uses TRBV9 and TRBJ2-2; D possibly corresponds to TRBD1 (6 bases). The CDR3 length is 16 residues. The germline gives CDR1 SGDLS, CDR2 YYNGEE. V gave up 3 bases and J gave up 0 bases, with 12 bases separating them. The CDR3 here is CASSGWGRTNTGELFF. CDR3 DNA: TGTGCCAGCAGCGGATGGGGGCGTACGAACACCGGGGAGCTGTTTTTT.

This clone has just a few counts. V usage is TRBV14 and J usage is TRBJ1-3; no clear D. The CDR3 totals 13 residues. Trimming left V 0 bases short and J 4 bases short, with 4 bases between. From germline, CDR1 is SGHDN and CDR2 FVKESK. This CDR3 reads CASSQDRGNTIYF. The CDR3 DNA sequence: TGTGCCAGCAGCCAAGACAGGGGAAACACCATATATTTT.

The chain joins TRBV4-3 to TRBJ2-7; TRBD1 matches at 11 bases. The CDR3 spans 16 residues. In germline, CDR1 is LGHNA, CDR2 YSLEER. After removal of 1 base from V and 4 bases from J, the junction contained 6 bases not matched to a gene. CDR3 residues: CASSQGSDRGRYEQYF. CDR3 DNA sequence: TGCGCCAGCAGCCAAGGATCGGACAGGGGGCGTTACGAGCAGTACTTC.

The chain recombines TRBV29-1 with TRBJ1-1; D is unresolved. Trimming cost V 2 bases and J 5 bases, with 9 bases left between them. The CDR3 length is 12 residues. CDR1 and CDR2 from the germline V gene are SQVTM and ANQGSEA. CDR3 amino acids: CSVEPSRTEAFF. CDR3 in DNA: TGCAGCGTTGAACCGTCTCGTACTGAAGCTTTCTTT.